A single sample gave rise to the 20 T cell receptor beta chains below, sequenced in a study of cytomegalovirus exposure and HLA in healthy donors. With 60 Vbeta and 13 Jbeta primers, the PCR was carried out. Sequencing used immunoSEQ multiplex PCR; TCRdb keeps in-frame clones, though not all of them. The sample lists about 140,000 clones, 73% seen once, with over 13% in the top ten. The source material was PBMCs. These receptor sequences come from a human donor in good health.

The CDR3 sequence is CASSWEMSSEQFF. CDR3 nucleotides: TGTGCCAGCAGTTGGGAGATGTCAAGTGAGCAGTTCTTC. The rearrangement links TRBV27 to TRBJ2-1, with D perhaps TRBD2 (5 bases). CDR1 is MNHEY, CDR2 SMNVEV, per germline (reference sequence). V was cut by 4 bases and J by 9 bases, with 13 bases left in between. There are 13 residues in the CDR3.

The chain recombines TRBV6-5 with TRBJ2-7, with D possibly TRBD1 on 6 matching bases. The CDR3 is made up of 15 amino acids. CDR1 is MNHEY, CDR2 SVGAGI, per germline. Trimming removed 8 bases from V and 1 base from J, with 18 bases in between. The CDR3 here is CASSVWAGDSYEQYF. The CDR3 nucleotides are TGTGCCAGCTCCGTTTGGGCAGGGGATTCCTACGAGCAGTACTTC.

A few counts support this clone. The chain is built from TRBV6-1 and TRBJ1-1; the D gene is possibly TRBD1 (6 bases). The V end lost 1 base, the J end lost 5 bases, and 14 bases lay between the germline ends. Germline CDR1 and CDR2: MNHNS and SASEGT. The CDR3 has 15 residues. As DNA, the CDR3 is TGTGCCAGCAGTGAAGACGGGGGGCCGGGGACTGAAGCTTTCTTT. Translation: CASSEDGGPGTEAFF.

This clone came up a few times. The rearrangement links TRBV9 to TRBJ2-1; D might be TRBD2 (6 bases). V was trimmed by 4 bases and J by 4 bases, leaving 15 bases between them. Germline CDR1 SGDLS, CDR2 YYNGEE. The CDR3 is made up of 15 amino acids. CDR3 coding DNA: TGTGCCAGCAGCTCGCGGGACTCTCCATACAATGAGCAGTTCTTC. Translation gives CASSSRDSPYNEQFF.

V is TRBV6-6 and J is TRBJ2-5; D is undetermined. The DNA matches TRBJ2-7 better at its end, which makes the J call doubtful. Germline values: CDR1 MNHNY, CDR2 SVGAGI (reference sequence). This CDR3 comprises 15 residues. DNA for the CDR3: TGTGCCAGCAGTTCCTTCCGTCCCGGTCCCTACGAGCAGTACTTC. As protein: CASSSFRPGPYEQYF.

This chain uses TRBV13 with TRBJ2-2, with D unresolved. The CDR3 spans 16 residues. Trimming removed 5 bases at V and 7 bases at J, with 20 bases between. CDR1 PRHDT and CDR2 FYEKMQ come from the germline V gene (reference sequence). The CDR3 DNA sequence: TGTGCCAGCAGCCACCTACCCCCCCCTGGTAGCGGGGAGCTGTTTTTT. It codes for CASSHLPPPGSGELFF.

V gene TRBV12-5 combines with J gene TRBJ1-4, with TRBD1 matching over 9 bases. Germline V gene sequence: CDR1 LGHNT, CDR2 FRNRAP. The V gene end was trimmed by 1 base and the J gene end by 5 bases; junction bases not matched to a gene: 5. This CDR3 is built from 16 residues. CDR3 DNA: TGTGCTAGTGGTTTGGCAACGGGACAGGGAAATGAAAAACTGTTTTTT. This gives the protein CASGLATGQGNEKLFF.

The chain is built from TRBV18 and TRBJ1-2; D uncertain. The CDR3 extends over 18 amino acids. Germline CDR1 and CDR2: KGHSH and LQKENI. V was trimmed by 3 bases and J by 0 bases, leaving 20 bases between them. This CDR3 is CASSPKTPFLKANYGYTF. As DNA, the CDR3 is TGTGCCAGCTCACCGAAGACTCCCTTTCTCAAAGCTAACTATGGCTACACCTTC. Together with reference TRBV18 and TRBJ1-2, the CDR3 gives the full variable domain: NAGVMQNPRHLVRRRGQEARLRCSPMKGHSHVYWYRQLPEEGLKFMVYLQKENIIDESGMPKERFSAEFPKEGPSILRIQQVVRGDSAAYFCASSPKTPFLKANYGYTFGSGTRLTVV.

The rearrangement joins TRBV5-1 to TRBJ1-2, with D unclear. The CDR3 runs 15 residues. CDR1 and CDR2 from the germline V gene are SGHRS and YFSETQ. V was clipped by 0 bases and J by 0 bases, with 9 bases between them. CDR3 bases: TGCGCCAGCAGCTTGGGGACGGGAGCTAACTATGGCTACACCTTC. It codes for CASSLGTGANYGYTF.

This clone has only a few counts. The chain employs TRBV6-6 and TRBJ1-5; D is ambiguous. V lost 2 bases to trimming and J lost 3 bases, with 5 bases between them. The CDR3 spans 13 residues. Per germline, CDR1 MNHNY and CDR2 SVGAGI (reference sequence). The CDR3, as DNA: TGTGCCAGCAGTTACCTCTACAATCAGCCCCAGCATTTT. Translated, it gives CASSYLYNQPQHF.

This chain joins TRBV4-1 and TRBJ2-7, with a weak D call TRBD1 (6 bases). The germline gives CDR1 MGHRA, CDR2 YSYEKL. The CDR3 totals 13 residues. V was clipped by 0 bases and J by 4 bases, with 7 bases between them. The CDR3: CASSQEQGYEQYF. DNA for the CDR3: TGCGCCAGCAGCCAAGAACAGGGATACGAGCAGTACTTC.

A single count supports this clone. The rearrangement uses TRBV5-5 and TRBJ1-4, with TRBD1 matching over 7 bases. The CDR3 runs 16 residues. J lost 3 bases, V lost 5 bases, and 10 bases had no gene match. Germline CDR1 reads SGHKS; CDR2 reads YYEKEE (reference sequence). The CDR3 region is CASRPRQGRANEKLFF. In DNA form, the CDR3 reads TGTGCCAGCAGGCCGAGACAGGGCCGAGCTAATGAAAAACTGTTTTTT.

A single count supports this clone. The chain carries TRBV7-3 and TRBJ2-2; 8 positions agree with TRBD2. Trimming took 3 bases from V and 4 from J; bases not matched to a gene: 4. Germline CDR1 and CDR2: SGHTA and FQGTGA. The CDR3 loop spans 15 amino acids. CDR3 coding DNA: TGTGCCAGCAGCTTTGGAGCGGGAGCCACCGGGGAGCTGTTTTTT. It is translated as CASSFGAGATGELFF.

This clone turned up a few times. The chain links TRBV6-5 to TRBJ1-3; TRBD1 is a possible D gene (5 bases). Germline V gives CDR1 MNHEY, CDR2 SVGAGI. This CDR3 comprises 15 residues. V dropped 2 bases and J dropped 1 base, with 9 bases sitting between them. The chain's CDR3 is CASSYGGGSGNTIYF. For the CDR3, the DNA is TGTGCCAGCAGTTACGGGGGAGGATCTGGAAACACCATATATTTT.

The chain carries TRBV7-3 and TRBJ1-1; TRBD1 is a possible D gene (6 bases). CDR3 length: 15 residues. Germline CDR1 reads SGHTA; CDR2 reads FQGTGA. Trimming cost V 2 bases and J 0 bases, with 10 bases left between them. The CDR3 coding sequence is TGTGCCAGCAGCTTAGGACAGCTCATGAACACTGAAGCTTTCTTT. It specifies CASSLGQLMNTEAFF.

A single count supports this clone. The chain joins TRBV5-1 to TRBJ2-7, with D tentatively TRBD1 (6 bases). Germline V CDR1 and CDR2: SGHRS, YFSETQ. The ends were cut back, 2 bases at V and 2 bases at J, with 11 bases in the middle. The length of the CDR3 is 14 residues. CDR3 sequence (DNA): TGCGCCAGCAGCTTCTTAGGACAGACCTACGAGCAGTACTTC. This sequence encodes CASSFLGQTYEQYF.

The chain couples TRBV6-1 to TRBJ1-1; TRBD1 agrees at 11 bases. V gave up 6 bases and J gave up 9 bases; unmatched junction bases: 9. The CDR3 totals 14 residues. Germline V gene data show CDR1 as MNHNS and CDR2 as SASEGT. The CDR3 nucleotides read TGTGCCAGCAGCCTAAGGCGGGACAGGGGGAAAGCTTTCTTT. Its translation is CASSLRRDRGKAFF.

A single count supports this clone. CDR3 in amino acids: CASSITARDYGYTF. CDR3 coding DNA: TGTGCCAGTAGTATCACCGCCAGGGATTATGGCTACACCTTC. The chain has TRBV19 and TRBJ1-2, with a tentative D call TRBD1 (5 bases). Germline assignment: CDR1 LNHDA and CDR2 SQIVND (reference sequence). The CDR3 is 14 residues long. Deletions cut 3 bases from V and 5 bases from J, with 13 bases between.

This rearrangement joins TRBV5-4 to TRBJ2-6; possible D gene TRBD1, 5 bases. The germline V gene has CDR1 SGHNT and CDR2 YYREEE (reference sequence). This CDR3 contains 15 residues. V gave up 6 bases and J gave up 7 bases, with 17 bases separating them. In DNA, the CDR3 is TGTGCCAGCATTAGAAGGGGCGTAAGAGCCAACGTCCTGACTTTC. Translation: CASIRRGVRANVLTF.

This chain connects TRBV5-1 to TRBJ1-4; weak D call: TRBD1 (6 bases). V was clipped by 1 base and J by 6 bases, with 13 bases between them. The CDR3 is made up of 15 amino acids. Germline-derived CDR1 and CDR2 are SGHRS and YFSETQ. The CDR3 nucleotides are TGCGCCAGCAGCTTGTTACAGGGCTCCCATGAAAAACTGTTTTTT. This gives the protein CASSLLQGSHEKLFF.